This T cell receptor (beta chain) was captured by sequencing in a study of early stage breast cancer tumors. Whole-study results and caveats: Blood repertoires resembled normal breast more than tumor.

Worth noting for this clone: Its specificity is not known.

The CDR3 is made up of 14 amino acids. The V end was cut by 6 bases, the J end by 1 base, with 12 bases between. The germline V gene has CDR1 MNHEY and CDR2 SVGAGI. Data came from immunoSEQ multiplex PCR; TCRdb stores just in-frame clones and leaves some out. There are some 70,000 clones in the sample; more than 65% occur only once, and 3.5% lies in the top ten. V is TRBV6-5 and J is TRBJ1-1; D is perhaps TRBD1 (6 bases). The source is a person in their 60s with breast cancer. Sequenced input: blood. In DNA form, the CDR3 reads TGTGCCAGCAGCCGGACAGTAGGGAACACTGAAGCTTTCTTT. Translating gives CASSRTVGNTEAFF.